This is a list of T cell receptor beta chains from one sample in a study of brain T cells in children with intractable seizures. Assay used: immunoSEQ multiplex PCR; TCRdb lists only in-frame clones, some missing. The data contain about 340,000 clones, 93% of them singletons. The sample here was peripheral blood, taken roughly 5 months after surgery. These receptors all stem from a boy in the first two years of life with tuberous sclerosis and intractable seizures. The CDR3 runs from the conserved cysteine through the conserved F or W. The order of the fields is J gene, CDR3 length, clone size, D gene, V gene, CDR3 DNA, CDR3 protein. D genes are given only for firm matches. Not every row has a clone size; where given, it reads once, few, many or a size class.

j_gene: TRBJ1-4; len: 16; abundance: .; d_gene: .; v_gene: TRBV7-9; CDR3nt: TGTGCCAGCAGCTTAGCGGAGGCGGGGTTTCATGAAAAACTGTTTTTT; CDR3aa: CASSLAEAGFHEKLFF
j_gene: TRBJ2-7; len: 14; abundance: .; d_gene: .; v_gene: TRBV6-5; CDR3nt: TGTGCCAGTTATGGGTTCGGGGGCGCCTACGAGCAGTACTTC; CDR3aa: CASYGFGGAYEQYF
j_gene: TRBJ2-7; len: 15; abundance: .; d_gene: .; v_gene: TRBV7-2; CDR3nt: TGTGCCAGCAGCTTAGTGGCGCGGTTTTCCTACGAGCAGTACTTC; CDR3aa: CASSLVARFSYEQYF
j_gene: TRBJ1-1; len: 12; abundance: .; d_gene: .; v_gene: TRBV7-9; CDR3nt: TGTGCCAGCAGCACAGCGAACACTGAAGCTTTCTTT; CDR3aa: CASSTANTEAFF
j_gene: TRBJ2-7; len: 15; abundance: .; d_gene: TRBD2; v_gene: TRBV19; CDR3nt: TGTGCCAGTAGTCGGACTAGCGGGTTCGTCTACGAGCAGTACTTC; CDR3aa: CASSRTSGFVYEQYF
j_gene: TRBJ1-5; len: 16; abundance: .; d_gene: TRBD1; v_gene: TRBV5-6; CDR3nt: TGTGCCAGCAGCTTGACAGGGGGTGATTATTTTCAGCCCCAGCATTTT; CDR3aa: CASSLTGGDYFQPQHF
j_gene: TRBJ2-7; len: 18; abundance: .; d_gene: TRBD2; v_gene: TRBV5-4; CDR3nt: TGTGCCAGCAGCTTGTGGGGGACTAGCGGGAGGGCCAACCACGAGCAGTACTTC; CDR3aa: CASSLWGTSGRANHEQYF
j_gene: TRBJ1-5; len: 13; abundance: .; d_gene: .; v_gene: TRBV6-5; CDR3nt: TGTGCCAGCAGTATCAGGGAGGATCAGCCCCAGCATTTT; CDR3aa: CASSIREDQPQHF
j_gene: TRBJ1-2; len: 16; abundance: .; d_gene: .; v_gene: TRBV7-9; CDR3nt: TGTGCCAGCAGCTTAGGGTCAGGGGCCAACAACTATGGCTACACCTTC; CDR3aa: CASSLGSGANNYGYTF
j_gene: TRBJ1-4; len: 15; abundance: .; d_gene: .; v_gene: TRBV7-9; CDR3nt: TGTGCCAGCAGCTACAGGATTTCAACTAATGAAAAACTGTTTTTT; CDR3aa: CASSYRISTNEKLFF
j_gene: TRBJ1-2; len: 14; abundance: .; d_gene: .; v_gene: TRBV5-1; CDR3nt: TGCGCCAGCAGCTTGGGGTGGGGACTCTATGGCTACACCTTC; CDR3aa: CASSLGWGLYGYTF
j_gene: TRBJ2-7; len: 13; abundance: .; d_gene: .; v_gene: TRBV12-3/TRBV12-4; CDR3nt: TGTGCCAGCAGTTTTGGCAGATCCTACGAGCAGTACTTC; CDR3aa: CASSFGRSYEQYF
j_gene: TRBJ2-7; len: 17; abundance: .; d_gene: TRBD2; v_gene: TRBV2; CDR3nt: TGTGCCAGCAGTGAATTGCCTAGCGGGGGAAGCTCCTACGAGCAGTACTTC; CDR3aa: CASSELPSGGSSYEQYF
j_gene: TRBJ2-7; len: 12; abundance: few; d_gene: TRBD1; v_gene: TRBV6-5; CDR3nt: TGTGCCAGCCGGGACAGCTCCTACGAGCAGTACTTC; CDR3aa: CASRDSSYEQYF